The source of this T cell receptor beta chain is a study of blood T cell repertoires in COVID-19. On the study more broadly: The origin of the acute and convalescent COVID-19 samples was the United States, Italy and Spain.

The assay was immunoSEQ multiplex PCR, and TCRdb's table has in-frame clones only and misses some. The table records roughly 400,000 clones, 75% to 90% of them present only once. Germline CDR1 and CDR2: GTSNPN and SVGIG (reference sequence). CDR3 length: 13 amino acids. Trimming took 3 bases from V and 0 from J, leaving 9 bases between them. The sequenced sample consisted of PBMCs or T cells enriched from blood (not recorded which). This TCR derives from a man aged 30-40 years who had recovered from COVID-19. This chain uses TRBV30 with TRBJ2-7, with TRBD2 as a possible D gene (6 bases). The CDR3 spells CAWRRDFSYEQYF. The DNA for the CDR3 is TGTGCCTGGAGGAGGGACTTCTCCTACGAGCAGTACTTC.